What follows are 29 T cell receptor beta chains derived from one specimen sequenced in a study of CD8+CD57+ T cells in acquired aplastic anemia. CDR3 and TCR beta VDJ profiling relied on a genomic DNA template. TCRdb recomputed calls from the reads with MiXCR, one row per CDR3 protein. The table shows 250,000 to 300,000 distinct CDR3 sequences, with 45% to 65% occurring only once. Sequencing was performed on sorted CD4+, CD8+, or CD8+CD57+ T cells (not recorded which) from PBMCs. The source is a human donor with severe aplastic anemia or a healthy control (not recorded which).

In its sample, this clonotype was seen many times. The J gene is TRBJ2-7, the V gene TRBV6-1; 11 nucleotides align to TRBD2. The CDR3 sequence is 14 residues long. Trimming at V came to 4 bases and at J to 7 bases, leaving 6 bases not matched to a gene. CDR1 is MNHNS, CDR2 SASEGT, per germline. The CDR3 sequence is CASSGLAGTLEQYF. The CDR3, as DNA: TGTGCCAGCAGTGGACTAGCGGGGACATTAGAGCAGTACTTC.

The chain has TRBV5-1 and TRBJ2-7; 12 bases agree with TRBD2. Trimming removed 4 bases from V and 0 bases from J; junction bases left unmatched: 2. This CDR3 is 15 amino acids long. CDR1 SGHRS and CDR2 YFSETQ come from the germline V gene. The CDR3 DNA reads TGCGCCAGCAGCGGGACTAGCGGGCCCTCCTACGAGCAGTACTTC. Amino acids: CASSGTSGPSYEQYF. Supplemented by reference TRBV5-1 and TRBJ2-7, the full variable domain reads KAGVTQTPRYLIKTRGQQVTLSCSPISGHRSVSWYQQTPGQGLQFLFEYFSETQRNKGNFPGRFSGRQFSNSRSEMNVSTLELGDSALYLCASSGTSGPSYEQYFGPGTRLTVT.

The chain links TRBV15 to TRBJ2-3; tentative D call: TRBD2 (7 bases). Germline assignment: CDR1 LNHNV and CDR2 YYDKDF (reference sequence). V was pared by 5 bases and J by 5 bases, with 17 bases between. CDR3 length: 15 amino acids. This chain's CDR3 is CATSLDRGAGDTQYF. Written as DNA, the CDR3 is TGTGCCACCAGCCTAGACCGGGGGGCCGGAGATACGCAGTATTTT.

The chain combines TRBV7-9 with TRBJ1-6; the D is unclear. The V end lost 5 bases, the J end lost 16 bases, and 9 bases lay between the germline ends. Per germline, CDR1 SEHNR and CDR2 FQNEAQ (reference sequence). This CDR3 spans 10 amino acids. CDR3 protein: CASSDRVLHF. DNA for the CDR3: TGTGCCAGCAGCGATCGGGTGCTCCACTTT.

Regarding this clonotype: A junction end diverges from the germline sequence, so it may reflect a read error. The chain links TRBV3-1 to TRBJ2-2; 7 positions agree with TRBD2. The CDR3 has 11 residues. The germline gives CDR1 LGHDT, CDR2 YNNKEL (reference sequence). CDR3 sequence: CASSPCGGAVF. CDR3 nucleotides: TGTGCCAGCAGCCCGTGCGGGGGAGCTGTTTTT.

V gene TRBV29-1 combines with J gene TRBJ2-7; no reliable D call. The germline gives CDR1 SQVTM, CDR2 ANQGSEA. CDR3 length: 10 residues. V lost 5 bases and J lost 6, with 8 bases in between. In DNA form, the CDR3 reads TGCAGCGTTCAGGACCGCGAGCAGTACTTC. This gives the protein CSVQDREQYF.

The chain links TRBV12-3 or TRBV12-4 to TRBJ1-2; perhaps TRBD1 as D (5 bases). The CDR3 loop spans 16 amino acids. V lost 5 bases and J lost 2, with 18 bases in between. CDR3: CASSLTVGANNYGYTF. The CDR3 DNA reads as TGTGCCAGCAGTCTTACCGTTGGGGCAAACAACTATGGCTACACCTTC.

Concerning this clonotype: No conserved phenylalanine or tryptophan is present at the end of the CDR3, so a read error is the likely explanation. The chain uses TRBV5-1 and TRBJ2-3; TRBD1 agrees at 9 bases. The CDR3 spans 16 residues. CDR1 and CDR2 from the germline V gene are SGHRS and YFSETQ. CDR3 sequence reads: CACSSGWDRVSDTQYL. The CDR3 coding sequence is TGCGCCTGCAGCTCAGGATGGGACAGGGTGTCAGATACGCAGTATCTT.

The genes are TRBV7-9 and TRBJ2-2; D gene unclear. With 6 bases removed from V and 9 bases from J, the gap between germline ends came to 17 bases. The CDR3 totals 14 residues. From germline, CDR1 is SEHNR and CDR2 FQNEAQ (reference sequence). As DNA, the CDR3 is TGTGCCAGCAGTGACTTTTCGGGCGCCCGGGAGCTGTTTTTT. Its translation: CASSDFSGARELFF. Filled out from reference TRBV7-9 and TRBJ2-2, the complete variable domain reads DTGVSQNPRHKITKRGQNVTFRCDPISEHNRLYWYRQTLGQGPEFLTYFQNEAQLEKSRLLSDRFSAERPKGSFSTLEIQRTEQGDSAMYLCASSDFSGARELFFGEGSRLTVL.

This clonotype was seen repeatedly, ten times or more. This chain uses TRBV5-8 with TRBJ2-3; 7 bases map to TRBD1. In germline, CDR1 is SGHTS, CDR2 YDEGEE. CDR3 length equals 14 residues. Trimming at V came to 5 bases and at J to 3 bases, leaving 6 bases not matched to a gene. The CDR3 sequence is CASSPGQVTDTQYF. For the CDR3, the DNA is TGTGCCAGCAGTCCTGGACAGGTAACAGATACGCAGTATTTT.

V gene TRBV2 combines with J gene TRBJ2-7; 9 bases line up with TRBD2. In germline, CDR1 is SNHLY, CDR2 FYNNEI. With V trimmed by 0 bases and J by 2 bases, 8 bases remained unmatched. There are 17 residues in the CDR3. For the CDR3, the DNA is TGTGCCAGCAGTGAAGCCCATAAGACTAGCGGCCCCTACGAGCAGTACTTC. This gives the protein CASSEAHKTSGPYEQYF.

The chain links TRBV7-2 to TRBJ2-7; the D gene is possibly TRBD2 (5 bases). Trimming took off 5 bases at V and 6 bases at J, with 11 bases between the two ends. The CDR3 loop spans 12 amino acids. CDR1 is SGHTA, CDR2 FQGNSA, per germline. In DNA form, the CDR3 reads TGTGCCAGCAGCCGAGACTACGGCGAGCAGTACTTC. Residues: CASSRDYGEQYF.

This clonotype was seen many times. The J gene is TRBJ1-2, the V gene TRBV10-3; 7 positions match TRBD1. V trimming: 6 bases; J trimming: 5 bases; junction bases outside the gene matches: 9. The CDR3 is 14 residues long. Germline CDR1 is ENHRY and CDR2 is SYGVKD. The CDR3 DNA is TGTGCCATCAGCCCACCGGGACAGTTTTATGGCTACACCTTC. The encoded protein is CAISPPGQFYGYTF.

This clonotype was observed at least ten times. The chain is built from TRBV7-9 and TRBJ1-3; no clear D gene. Germline V gene data show CDR1 as SEHNR and CDR2 as FQNEAQ (reference sequence). This CDR3 is 14 amino acids long. V gave up 5 bases and J gave up 2 bases, with 10 bases separating them. CDR3 sequence reads: CASSQGGTGNTIYF. In DNA, the CDR3 is TGTGCCAGCAGCCAAGGTGGAACTGGAAACACCATATATTTT.

The V call is TRBV12-3 or TRBV12-4, the J call TRBJ2-7; either TRBD1 or TRBD2 may fit D (5 bases each). The CDR3 totals 12 residues. V gave up 8 bases and J gave up 0 bases, with 8 bases separating them. CDR3 loop: CASRGPSYEQYF. The CDR3 coding sequence is TGTGCCAGCCGGGGACCCTCCTACGAGCAGTACTTC.

At least ten counts were recorded for this clonotype. J is TRBJ2-5 and V is TRBV5-1, with D possibly called TRBD1 or TRBD2 (6 bases each). The CDR3 has 14 residues. The V end lost 4 bases, the J end lost 5 bases, and 15 bases lay between the germline ends. Germline CDR1 SGHRS, CDR2 YFSETQ. The CDR3: CASSVRGVGETQYF. In nucleotides, the CDR3 is TGCGCCAGCAGCGTAAGGGGGGTCGGGGAGACCCAGTACTTC.

Turning to this clonotype: One end of the junction fails to match germline, which may point to a read error. This rearrangement joins TRBV28 to TRBJ1-1; 12 positions agree with TRBD1. The germline gives CDR1 MDHEN, CDR2 SYDVKM. The length of the CDR3 is 14 residues. The CDR3 is CSSSPPGQGAEAFF. CDR3 bases: TGTTCCAGCAGTCCTCCGGGACAGGGGGCGGAAGCTTTCTTT.

This clonotype was detected many times. The J gene is TRBJ1-4, the V gene TRBV29-1; a possible D gene is TRBD1 (6 bases). Germline V gene lookup returns CDR1 SQVTM and CDR2 ANQGSEA. The ends were cut back, 5 bases at V and 3 bases at J, with 10 bases in the middle. The CDR3 is made up of 13 amino acids. The DNA for the CDR3 is TGCAGCGTTCAGGGGATTTCTAATGAAAAACTGTTTTTT. Translated, it gives CSVQGISNEKLFF.

The chain uses TRBV7-9 and TRBJ1-1; D ambiguous. Trimming shortened V by 2 bases and J by 5 bases, and 12 bases separated the two germline ends. The CDR3 length is 14 residues. The germline V gene encodes CDR1 SEHNR and CDR2 FQNEAQ (reference sequence). The CDR3 nucleotides are TGTGCCAGCAGCTTACACTTGACGGGAACTGAAGCTTTCTTT. It is translated as CASSLHLTGTEAFF.

The chain employs TRBV5-1 and TRBJ2-1; D possibly uses TRBD1 or TRBD2 (5 bases each). Germline V gene data show CDR1 as SGHRS and CDR2 as YFSETQ. This CDR3 has 15 amino acids. Trimming shortened V by 3 bases and J by 6 bases, and 16 bases separated the two germline ends. CDR3 sequence reads: CASSSSRGASNEQFF. The CDR3 bases are TGCGCCAGCAGCTCGTCAAGGGGAGCATCCAATGAGCAGTTCTTC.

This clonotype was picked up one time. This chain links TRBV7-3 with TRBJ2-6, with D possibly TRBD2 on 6 matching bases. The V gene's germline CDR1 is SGHTA and CDR2 FQGTGA. Trimming removed 2 bases at V and 4 bases at J, with 15 bases between. The CDR3 spans 17 residues. This chain's CDR3 is CASSLENGGAGANVLTF. The CDR3 nucleotides are TGTGCCAGCAGCTTAGAGAATGGAGGGGCAGGGGCCAACGTCCTGACTTTC. The complete variable domain, with remaining parts taken from reference TRBV7-3 and TRBJ2-6, reads GAGVSQTPSNKVTEKGKYVELRCDPISGHTALYWYRQSLGQGPEFLIYFQGTGAADDSGLPNDRFFAVRPEGSVSTLKIQRTERGDSAVYLCASSLENGGAGANVLTFGAGSRLTVL.

In this sample, this clonotype turned up a few times. The chain combines TRBV19 with TRBJ1-2; a possible D gene is TRBD1 (6 bases). Trimming took 4 bases from V and 2 from J, leaving 14 bases between them. Germline-derived CDR1 and CDR2 are LNHDA and SQIVND (reference sequence). There are 15 residues in the CDR3. CDR3 sequence: CASSTTGRLNYGYTF. As DNA, the CDR3 is TGTGCCAGTAGTACAACAGGGCGTTTGAACTATGGCTACACCTTC.

The chain uses TRBV6-1 and TRBJ2-7, with TRBD1 identical over 8 bases. CDR1 is MNHNS, CDR2 SASEGT, per germline. The V and J ends lost 2 bases and 0 bases, in that order; junction bases with no gene match: 3. The length of the CDR3 is 15 residues. CDR3 nucleotide sequence: TGTGCCAGCAGTGAAAGCACAGGGGGCTCCTACGAGCAGTACTTC. The encoded protein is CASSESTGGSYEQYF.

The rearrangement links TRBV12-3 or TRBV12-4 to TRBJ1-1; D remains unclear. Trimming pared 3 bases from V and 2 bases from J, leaving 10 bases between. The CDR3 consists of 14 residues. The CDR3 is CASSFWTANTEAFF. CDR3 coding DNA: TGTGCCAGCAGTTTTTGGACGGCAAACACTGAAGCTTTCTTT.

This clonotype came up a few times. The chain joins TRBV7-9 to TRBJ2-7; perhaps TRBD2 as D (6 bases). The CDR3 is 15 amino acids. CDR1 and CDR2 from the germline V gene are SEHNR and FQNEAQ (reference sequence). V gave up 0 bases and J gave up 0 bases, with 9 bases separating them. The CDR3 is CASSLAQTSSYEQYF. The DNA of the CDR3 is TGTGCCAGCAGCTTAGCCCAGACTAGCTCCTACGAGCAGTACTTC.

This chain connects TRBV7-6 to TRBJ2-7, with a possible D match to TRBD1 (6 bases). V was cut by 4 bases and J by 5 bases, with 18 bases left in between. Germline V gene data show CDR1 as SGHVS and CDR2 as FNYEAQ. This CDR3 region has 15 residues. The CDR3: CASSSEPGVYNEQYF. The CDR3 DNA follows: TGTGCCAGCAGCTCCGAACCAGGGGTTTACAACGAGCAGTACTTC.

This clonotype was detected ten times or more. V and J are TRBV5-4 and TRBJ2-2; 7 bases are shared with TRBD2. The J segment lost 6 bases and the V segment lost 4 bases, leaving 9 bases of the junction unmatched. The CDR3 loop spans 15 amino acids. The germline V gene has CDR1 SGHNT and CDR2 YYREEE (reference sequence). CDR3 residues: CASSPIGGTAGELFF. DNA of the CDR3: TGTGCCAGCAGCCCTATCGGGGGGACGGCCGGGGAGCTGTTTTTT. Based on the CDR3 plus reference TRBV5-4 and TRBJ2-2, the full variable domain is ETGVTQSPTHLIKTRGQQVTLRCSSQSGHNTVSWYQQALGQGPQFIFQYYREEENGRGNFPPRFSGLQFPNYSSELNVNALELDDSALYLCASSPIGGTAGELFFGEGSRLTVL.

Many counts were recorded for this clonotype. This chain links TRBV9 with TRBJ2-7, with unresolved D. The CDR3 length is 14 residues. The V gene's germline CDR1 is SGDLS and CDR2 YYNGEE. V lost 2 bases and J 5 bases, leaving 14 bases between the germline ends. This chain's CDR3 is CASSVSTSFHEQYF. In DNA, the CDR3 is TGTGCCAGCAGCGTTTCGACAAGTTTCCACGAGCAGTACTTC.

The chain uses TRBV2 and TRBJ2-1; 11 nucleotides match TRBD1. Germline CDR1 reads SNHLY; CDR2 reads FYNNEI. After removal of 9 bases from V and 8 bases from J, the junction contained 3 bases not matched to a gene. This CDR3 is built from 12 residues. This chain's CDR3 is CASRTGGDEQFF. The CDR3 DNA follows: TGTGCCAGTCGGACAGGGGGCGATGAGCAGTTCTTC.